A single sample is the source of the 18 T cell receptor beta chains below, sequenced in a study of cytomegalovirus exposure and HLA in healthy donors. Primers included in the PCR were 60 Vbeta and 13 Jbeta primers. Using immunoSEQ multiplex PCR, the repertoire was profiled, and TCRdb retains in-frame clones only, with some absent. Found here are more than 85,000 clones, 69% of them singletons; the top ten hold about 5%. The sample taken for sequencing was PBMCs. The receptors stem from a woman in her 70s in good health and CMV-seropositive.

V gene TRBV11-2 combines with J gene TRBJ2-5; the D gene is possibly TRBD2 (6 bases). V gave up 1 base and J gave up 1 base, with 16 bases separating them. From germline, CDR1 is SGHAT and CDR2 FQNNGV. This CDR3 is built from 17 residues. CDR3 amino acids: CASSLGGRNSGQETQYF. The CDR3 nucleotides are TGTGCCAGCAGCTTAGGAGGCCGAAATAGCGGCCAAGAGACCCAGTACTTC.

V gene TRBV5-4 combines with J gene TRBJ1-2, with 9 bases fitting TRBD1. Germline V gives CDR1 SGHNT, CDR2 YYREEE (reference sequence). This CDR3 is 15 amino acids long. Trimming at V came to 4 bases and at J to 0 bases, leaving 4 bases not matched to a gene. CDR3 sequence: CASSRGQGSNYGYTF. The CDR3 nucleotides read TGTGCCAGCAGCCGGGGACAGGGCTCTAACTATGGCTACACCTTC.

The gene calls are TRBV19 and TRBJ2-7, with D possibly being TRBD2 (5 bases). The CDR3 is 15 residues long. The V gene lost 5 bases and the J gene lost 0 bases, with 14 bases spanning the gap. Germline V gene sequence: CDR1 LNHDA, CDR2 SQIVND (reference sequence). CDR3 sequence reads: CASSDRGGTSYEQYF. Here the CDR3 DNA reads TGTGCCAGTAGTGATCGGGGTGGCACCTCCTACGAGCAGTACTTC. Complete variable domain (other parts from reference TRBV19 and TRBJ2-7): DGGITQSPKYLFRKEGQNVTLSCEQNLNHDAMYWYRQDPGQGLRLIYYSQIVNDFQKGDIAEGYSVSREKKESFPLTVTSAQKNPTAFYLCASSDRGGTSYEQYFGPGTRLTVT.

Here the CDR3 reads CASSPRGGSYQETQYF. Here the CDR3 DNA reads TGCGCCAGCAGCCCGAGAGGTGGATCGTACCAAGAGACCCAGTACTTC. V usage is TRBV5-1 and J usage is TRBJ2-5; D gene unclear. Germline V CDR1 and CDR2: SGHRS, YFSETQ. Between the trimmed V and J ends, which lost 4 bases and 0 bases, there was a span of 16 bases. The CDR3 totals 16 residues.

This clone occurred once. The V and J genes are TRBV6-6 and TRBJ2-5; a weak D match, TRBD1 (7 bases). V gave up 6 bases and J gave up 5 bases, with 13 bases separating them. The germline V gene has CDR1 MNHNY and CDR2 SVGAGI (reference sequence). The CDR3 covers 13 residues. CDR3 in amino acids: CASRQSGGETQYF. The CDR3 DNA is TGTGCCAGCAGGCAATCAGGGGGGGAGACCCAGTACTTC.

This clone was counted between two and nine times. V is TRBV7-9 and J is TRBJ1-1, with 9 bases that match TRBD1. The CDR3 consists of 14 residues. CDR1 and CDR2 (germline): SEHNR, FQNEAQ (reference sequence). V gave up 3 bases and J gave up 3 bases; unmatched junction bases: 2. The CDR3 coding sequence is TGTGCCAGCAGCTTCACAGGGGGCGACACTGAAGCTTTCTTT. This codes for CASSFTGGDTEAFF.

The gene calls are TRBV23-1 and TRBJ1-5; 9 nucleotides line up with TRBD1. TRBV23-1 is an ORF for which the function is uncertain. The V gene end was trimmed by 8 bases and the J gene end by 0 bases; junction bases not matched to a gene: 11. CDR3 length equals 17 residues. Here the CDR3 DNA reads TGCGCCAGCCTCTCGGGACAGGGAACCAATAGCAATCAGCCCCAGCATTTT. Amino acid sequence: CASLSGQGTNSNQPQHF.

The chain joins TRBV27 to TRBJ1-1; D is undetermined. CDR3 length equals 15 residues. The germline V and J ends were trimmed by 3 bases and 3 bases, with 14 bases remaining between them. Germline CDR1 and CDR2: MNHEY and SMNVEV (reference sequence). CDR3 DNA: TGTGCCAGCAGTTTCATCCCCTCCGGTGACACTGAAGCTTTCTTT. This translates into CASSFIPSGDTEAFF.

The chain employs TRBV2 and TRBJ2-7, with 14 positions matching TRBD2. The CDR3 has 16 residues. Germline CDR1 SNHLY, CDR2 FYNNEI. The trim removed 4 bases at V and 6 bases at J, leaving 8 bases unmatched. The CDR3 loop is CASSARLAGGPSEQYF. DNA of the CDR3: TGTGCCAGCAGTGCCCGACTAGCGGGGGGGCCAAGCGAGCAGTACTTC.

This clone came up once. The chain links TRBV18 to TRBJ2-7, with TRBD1 matching 11 bases. This CDR3 is 14 amino acids long. CDR1 and CDR2 from the germline V gene are KGHSH and LQKENI. V trimming: 6 bases; J trimming: 5 bases; junction bases outside the gene matches: 6. CDR3 DNA sequence: TGTGCCAGCTCCGTGGGACAGGGGGACGACGAGCAGTACTTC. It codes for CASSVGQGDDEQYF.

This clone was seen a few times. This chain connects TRBV7-2 to TRBJ1-4; D remains unclear. The CDR3 runs to 17 residues. CDR1 is SGHTA and CDR2 is FQGNSA in the germline V gene. The V end was cut by 1 base, the J end by 0 bases, with 12 bases between. CDR3 DNA sequence: TGTGCCAGCAGCTTAGTTCCAGTACCCGCAACTAATGAAAAACTGTTTTTT. Protein product: CASSLVPVPATNEKLFF.

This chain uses TRBV6-6 with TRBJ1-2, with D perhaps matching TRBD1 (5 bases). Per the germline V gene, CDR1 is MNHNY and CDR2 is SVGAGI (reference sequence). Trimming cost V 10 bases and J 4 bases, with 13 bases left between them. This CDR3 has 12 residues. In DNA form, the CDR3 reads TGTGCCACCGGGGCGGAGGGCTATGGCTACACCTTC. The encoded protein is CATGAEGYGYTF.

The chain carries TRBV6-5 and TRBJ2-7; tentative D call: TRBD1 (5 bases). V was clipped by 0 bases and J by 6 bases, with 15 bases between them. This CDR3 is 15 amino acids long. The germline V gene encodes CDR1 MNHEY and CDR2 SVGAGI. The CDR3 nucleotides are TGTGCCAGCAGTTACTCCCGGCAGGGCCCCCCCGAGCAGTACTTC. This sequence encodes CASSYSRQGPPEQYF.

The genes are TRBV18 and TRBJ1-2, with a possible D match to TRBD1 (5 bases). Germline V gene sequence: CDR1 KGHSH, CDR2 LQKENI. The CDR3 has 14 residues. V was trimmed by 4 bases and J by 8 bases, leaving 17 bases between them. CDR3 protein: CASSQTSGPGGYTF. The CDR3 DNA reads TGTGCCAGCTCACAAACCTCAGGGCCTGGGGGCTACACCTTC.

The chain links TRBV29-1 to TRBJ2-7, with D tentatively TRBD2 (5 bases). This CDR3 has 14 residues. The V end was cut by 6 bases, the J end by 0 bases, with 15 bases between. The germline V gene has CDR1 SQVTM and CDR2 ANQGSEA. The CDR3 DNA reads as TGCAGCGTATCCAGCCTCGGGATCTCCTACGAGCAGTACTTC. Protein: CSVSSLGISYEQYF.

The chain carries TRBV12-2 and TRBJ1-1. TRBV12-2 is assigned pseudogene status. This CDR3 has 8 amino acids. In DNA, the CDR3 is TGTGGAGGCCGAGGAGCTTTCTTT. Protein sequence: CGGRGAFF.

The V and J genes are TRBV19 and TRBJ1-2; 11 nucleotides line up with TRBD1. The CDR3 is 17 amino acids. The germline V gene encodes CDR1 LNHDA and CDR2 SQIVND (reference sequence). The V gene end was trimmed by 6 bases and the J gene end by 8 bases; junction bases not matched to a gene: 17. CDR3 in amino acids: CASSPSPGTGGGGGYTF. The CDR3 nucleotides read TGTGCCAGTAGCCCTTCCCCCGGGACAGGGGGTGGTGGAGGCTACACCTTC.

The chain uses TRBV30 and TRBJ2-7, with 8 bases aligning to TRBD1. Germline V gene data show CDR1 as GTSNPN and CDR2 as SVGIG (reference sequence). CDR3 length: 12 amino acids. V lost 3 bases, J lost 6 bases, and 4 bases stayed unmatched. CDR3 in amino acids: CAWSRTGPEQYF. The CDR3 region has the DNA TGTGCCTGGAGCCGGACAGGGCCCGAGCAGTACTTC.